Each of the 5 T cell receptor beta chains below was sequenced from the same sample in a study of T cell repertoires in cytomegalovirus infection. These TCRs are of unknown antigen specificity. TCRdb itself ran the reads through MiXCR, one entry per CDR3 protein. The profile covers 650,000 to 900,000 distinct CDR3 sequences, with just under 30% appearing a single time and under 15% taken by the ten largest. This sample comprised cultured CD8+ T cells from PBMCs, obtained from culture after CMV antigen stimulation. The receptors come from a human donor in good health (CMV status not recorded). Some clones in this sample may be carry-over from other donors' samples.

This clonotype was observed many times. The rearrangement joins TRBV7-9 to TRBJ1-1, with D perhaps TRBD1 (5 bases). The CDR3 loop spans 14 amino acids. The V gene's germline CDR1 is SEHNR and CDR2 FQNEAQ (reference sequence). The V and J ends lost 5 bases and 5 bases respectively, with 15 bases between them. CDR3 amino acids: CASSVGGTGTEAFF. CDR3 sequence (DNA): TGTGCCAGCAGCGTGGGGGGGACTGGGACTGAAGCTTTCTTT.

This clonotype has just a few counts. This rearrangement joins TRBV28 to TRBJ1-5; D gene uncertain. Trimming pared 2 bases from V and 0 bases from J, leaving 8 bases between. The CDR3 totals 15 residues. From germline, CDR1 is MDHEN and CDR2 SYDVKM. The chain's CDR3 is CASSLLSNSNQPQHF. As DNA, the CDR3 is TGTGCCAGCAGTTTACTCAGCAATAGCAATCAGCCCCAGCATTTT. Combining the CDR3 with reference TRBV28 and TRBJ1-5 gives the whole variable domain DVKVTQSSRYLVKRTGEKVFLECVQDMDHENMFWYRQDPGLGLRLIYFSYDVKMKEKGDIPEGYSVSREKKERFSLILESASTNQTSMYLCASSLLSNSNQPQHFGDGTRLSIL.

This rearrangement joins TRBV19 to TRBJ1-2, with a tentative D call TRBD1 (6 bases). The germline V gene encodes CDR1 LNHDA and CDR2 SQIVND (reference sequence). The V end was cut by 5 bases, the J end by 0 bases, with 13 bases between. The CDR3 spans 15 residues. The CDR3 sequence is CASSFHRETNYGYTF. Written as DNA, the CDR3 is TGTGCCAGTAGTTTTCACAGGGAGACTAACTATGGCTACACCTTC.

V is TRBV2 and J is TRBJ1-5, with 7 bases lining up with TRBD1. Germline lookup yields CDR1 SNHLY and CDR2 FYNNEI. The junction had 12 bases not matched to a gene; V was cut back by 3 bases and J by 16 bases. The CDR3 spans 13 residues. The CDR3 DNA reads TGTGCCAGCAGTGATCGACAGGGCAAAGAGGACCATTTT. It is translated as CASSDRQGKEDHF.

V usage is TRBV27 and J usage is TRBJ2-3; perhaps TRBD2 as D (7 bases). The CDR3 loop spans 16 amino acids. Between the trimmed V and J ends, which lost 6 bases and 2 bases, there was a span of 18 bases. Germline V gene lookup returns CDR1 MNHEY and CDR2 SMNVEV (reference sequence). CDR3 region: CASREWGGSHTDTQYF. DNA for the CDR3: TGTGCCAGCAGAGAATGGGGGGGCAGTCACACAGATACGCAGTATTTT.